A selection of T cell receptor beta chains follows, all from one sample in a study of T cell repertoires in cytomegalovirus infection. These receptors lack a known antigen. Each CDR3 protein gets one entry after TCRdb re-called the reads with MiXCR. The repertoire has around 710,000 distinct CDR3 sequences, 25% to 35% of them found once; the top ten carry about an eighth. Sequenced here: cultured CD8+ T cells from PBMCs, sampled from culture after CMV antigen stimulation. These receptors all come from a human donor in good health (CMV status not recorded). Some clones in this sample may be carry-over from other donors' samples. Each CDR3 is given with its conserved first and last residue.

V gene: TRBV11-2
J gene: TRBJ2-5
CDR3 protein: CASSFRQGVETQYF

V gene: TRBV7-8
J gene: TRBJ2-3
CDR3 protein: CASSFNTLDTQYF

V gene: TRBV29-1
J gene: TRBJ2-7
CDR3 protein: CSVFGTSDSYEQYF

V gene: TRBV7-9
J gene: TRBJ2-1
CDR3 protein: CASSLREEQFF

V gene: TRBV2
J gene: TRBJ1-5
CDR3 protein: CASTWDRGGNQPQHF

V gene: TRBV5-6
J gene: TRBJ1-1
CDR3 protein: CASSLGGGTAEAFF

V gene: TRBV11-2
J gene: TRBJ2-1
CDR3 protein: CASSLNTRQGAFGPGNEQFF

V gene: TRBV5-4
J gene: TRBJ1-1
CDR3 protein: CASSWAGTAGGLEAFF

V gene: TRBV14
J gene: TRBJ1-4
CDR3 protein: CASSNPGPRGGLFF

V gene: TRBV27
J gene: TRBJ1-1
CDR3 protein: CASSLGQGRAFF

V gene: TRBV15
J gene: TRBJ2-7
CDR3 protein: CATRAPDSPYREVDRKEQYF

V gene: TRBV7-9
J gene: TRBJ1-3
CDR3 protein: CASSFARDTSGNTIYF

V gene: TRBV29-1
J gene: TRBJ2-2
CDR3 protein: CSVEEARGFNTGELFF

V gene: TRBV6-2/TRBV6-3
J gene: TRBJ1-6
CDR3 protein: CASSYERWGTGGSPLHF

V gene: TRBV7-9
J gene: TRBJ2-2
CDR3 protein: CASSLYGPNTGELFF

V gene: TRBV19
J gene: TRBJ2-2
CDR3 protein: CASSPTQTGELFF

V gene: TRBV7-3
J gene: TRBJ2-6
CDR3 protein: CASSLNGEGANVLTF

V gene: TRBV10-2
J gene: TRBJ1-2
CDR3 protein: CASSESIGVYGYTF

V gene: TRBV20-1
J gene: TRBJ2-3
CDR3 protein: CSAGSPGSTQYF

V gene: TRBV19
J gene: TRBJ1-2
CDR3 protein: CASSAQGYGYGYTF

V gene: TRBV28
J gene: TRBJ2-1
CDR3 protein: CASDPGTSRLYNEQFF

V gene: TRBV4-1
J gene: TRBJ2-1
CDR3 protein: CASSLIGLANEQFF

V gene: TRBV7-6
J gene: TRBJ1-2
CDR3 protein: CASSQQGRDGYTF

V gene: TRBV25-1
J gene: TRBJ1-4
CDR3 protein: CASSEGGFNEKLFF

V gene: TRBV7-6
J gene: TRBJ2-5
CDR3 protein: CASSKSGRETQYF

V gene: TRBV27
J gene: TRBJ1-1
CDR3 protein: CASSQSSARTEAFF

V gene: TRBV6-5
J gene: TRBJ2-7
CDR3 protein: CASSYDRGLYEQYF

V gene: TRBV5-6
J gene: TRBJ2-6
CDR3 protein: CASSPHGGLGANVLTF

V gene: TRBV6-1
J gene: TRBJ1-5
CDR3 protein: CASSFSGQYSNQPQHF

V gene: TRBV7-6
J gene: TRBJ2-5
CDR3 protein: CASSLLRDGEETQYF

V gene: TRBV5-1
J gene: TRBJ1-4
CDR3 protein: CASSFRGQDEKLFF

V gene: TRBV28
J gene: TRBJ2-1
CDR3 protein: CASSFMAPYNEQFF

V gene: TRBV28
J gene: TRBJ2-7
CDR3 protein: CASSYPGREVYEQYF

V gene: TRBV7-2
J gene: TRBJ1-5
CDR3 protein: CASSLDTRIYQPQHF

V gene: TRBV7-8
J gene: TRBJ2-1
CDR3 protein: CASSQGLAGDYNEQFF

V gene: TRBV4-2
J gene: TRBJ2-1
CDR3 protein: CASSSTSDDEQFF

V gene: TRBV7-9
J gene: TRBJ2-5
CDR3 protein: CASSLEVGIPLDQETQYF

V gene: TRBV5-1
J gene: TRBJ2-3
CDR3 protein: CASSLPSGQVDTDTQYF